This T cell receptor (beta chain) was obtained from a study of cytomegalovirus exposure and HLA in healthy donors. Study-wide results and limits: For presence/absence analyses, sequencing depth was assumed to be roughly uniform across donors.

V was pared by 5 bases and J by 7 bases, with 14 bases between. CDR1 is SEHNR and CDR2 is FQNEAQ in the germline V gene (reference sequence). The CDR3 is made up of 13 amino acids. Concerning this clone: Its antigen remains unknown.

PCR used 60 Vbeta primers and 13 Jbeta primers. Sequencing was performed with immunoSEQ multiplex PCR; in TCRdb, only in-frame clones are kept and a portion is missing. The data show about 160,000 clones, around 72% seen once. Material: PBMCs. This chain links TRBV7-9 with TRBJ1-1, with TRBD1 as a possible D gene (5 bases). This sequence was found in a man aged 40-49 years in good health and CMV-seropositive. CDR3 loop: CASSQGSSFEAFF. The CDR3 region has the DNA TGTGCCAGCAGCCAGGGAAGCTCCTTTGAAGCTTTCTTT.